Listed below are T cell receptor beta chains from one sample, sequenced in a study of metastatic and nonmetastatic thyroid tumors. With MiXCR, TCRdb reprocessed the PCR reads. The sample holds 55,000 to 75,000 clones, around 20% seen once. What was sequenced was blood. The receptor set was obtained from a female donor with papillary thyroid cancer or a benign thyroid nodule (not recorded which). Some clones in this sample may be carry-over from other donors' samples. CDR3s include the opening cysteine and the closing phenylalanine or tryptophan. Each record gives: D gene, V gene, J gene, clone size, CDR3 DNA, CDR3 protein. A D gene is named only where the DNA matches it firmly. Rows may omit the clone size; those that give it use once, few, many or a size class.

NA,TRBV2,TRBJ2-3,NA,TGTGCCAGCGGAGCGTTCCACCAATCTAGCACAGATACGCAGTATTTT,CASGAFHQSSTDTQYF
NA,TRBV27,TRBJ1-5,many,TGTGCCAGCAGTCCTCTCGACTCCTATAGCAATCAGCCCCAGCATTTT,CASSPLDSYSNQPQHF
NA,TRBV3-1,TRBJ2-3,many,TGTGCCAGCAGCCGGGGGGGCACAGATACGCAGTATTTT,CASSRGGTDTQYF
NA,TRBV28,TRBJ1-2,many,TGTGCCAGCAGTCCACCTGGAACTAACTATGGCTACACCTTC,CASSPPGTNYGYTF
NA,TRBV29-1,TRBJ1-4,NA,TGCAGCGCTAGCTTGAATGAAAAACTGTTTTTT,CSASLNEKLFF
NA,TRBV2,TRBJ2-7,NA,TGTGCCAGCAAAACCTTGCGTCCCGGCCTCCACGAGCAGTACTTC,CASKTLRPGLHEQYF
NA,TRBV20-1,TRBJ2-5,many,TGCAGTGCAATCGCAGGGTTGGAGACCCAGTACTTC,CSAIAGLETQYF
TRBD2,TRBV12-3/TRBV12-4,TRBJ2-1,many,TGTGCCAGCAGTTTAGGTGGGCTAGCGGGTCCGCAGGGTGAGCAGTTCTTC,CASSLGGLAGPQGEQFF
NA,TRBV6-1,TRBJ1-5,few,TGTGCCAGCAGTGAACTAGCTAGCAGTCAGCCCCAGCATTTT,CASSELASSQPQHF
NA,TRBV20-1,TRBJ2-7,many,TGCAGTGCTCGAGTTAGCGGAAGCTCCTACGAGCAGTACTTC,CSARVSGSSYEQYF
NA,TRBV5-1,TRBJ2-7,NA,TGCGCCAGCAGCCGAGGAGGCGGCGGGCCTTTCTACGAGCAGTACTTC,CASSRGGGGPFYEQYF
NA,TRBV30,TRBJ1-1,NA,TGTGCCTGGAGTGTAAGGGGTCAGAGGGCTTTCTTT,CAWSVRGQRAFF
NA,TRBV9,TRBJ2-1,NA,TGTGCCAGCAGCGCCGACGCCATAGCGAGCAATGAGCAGTTCTTC,CASSADAIASNEQFF
NA,TRBV20-1,TRBJ2-7,NA,TGCAGTGCTGGGGGTATTTCCTACGAGCAGTACTTC,CSAGGISYEQYF
NA,TRBV5-8,TRBJ2-7,NA,TGTGCCAGCAGCAGAGGACAGCCGGAAACCTACGAGCAGTACTTC,CASSRGQPETYEQYF
NA,TRBV30,TRBJ2-5,once,TGTGCCTGGAGTGTACCGGGGACCCAGTACTTC,CAWSVPGTQYF
NA,TRBV27,TRBJ2-2,many,TGTGCCAGTCTGGCAGTGTCGAACACCGGGGAGCTGTTTTTT,CASLAVSNTGELFF
NA,TRBV4-2,TRBJ2-6,NA,TGTGCCAGCAGCCAAACGGGAGTGAGCTCTGGGGCCAACGTCCTGACTTTC,CASSQTGVSSGANVLTF
NA,TRBV29-1,TRBJ1-2,many,TGCAGCGTTGCGGGGAGATTCAACTATGGCTACACCTTC,CSVAGRFNYGYTF
TRBD2,TRBV7-9,TRBJ2-1,many,TGTGCCAGCAGCTTAGTAGGCGGGAGGAACAATGAGCAGTTCTTC,CASSLVGGRNNEQFF
NA,TRBV6-5,TRBJ2-7,many,TGTGCCAGCAGTTACTCGGGAGGCACCTACGAGCAGTACTTC,CASSYSGGTYEQYF
TRBD2,TRBV29-1,TRBJ2-3,many,TGCAGCGTTTCCCCTGATCTAGCGGGAGGTGATAGCACAGATACGCAGTATTTT,CSVSPDLAGGDSTDTQYF
NA,TRBV24-1,TRBJ2-3,many,TGTGCCACCAGTGACCACCAGGACCACACAGATACGCAGTATTTT,CATSDHQDHTDTQYF
TRBD2,TRBV25-1,TRBJ2-7,many,TGTGCCAGCACGGCGGGAGGGCCAGAGCAGTACTTC,CASTAGGPEQYF
NA,TRBV27,TRBJ2-7,few,TGTGCCAGCAGGTTATCGATTGCGGACTCCTACGAGAAGTACTTC,CASRLSIADSYEKYF
NA,TRBV7-2,TRBJ1-3,few,TGTGCCAGCAGAACAGGGATAACTGGAAACACCATATATTTT,CASRTGITGNTIYF
NA,TRBV11-2,TRBJ2-1,many,TGTGCCAGCAGCAAGGGGGGGGTGGACTCCTACAATGAGCAGTTCTTC,CASSKGGVDSYNEQFF
NA,TRBV13,TRBJ1-1,many,TGTGCCAGCAGCTTAGGTGGCAGGGGTGTGGCTGAAGCTTTCTTT,CASSLGGRGVAEAFF
NA,TRBV5-6,TRBJ2-7,many,TGTGCCAGCAGCTTGGGCAGGGCTTACGAGCAGTACTTC,CASSLGRAYEQYF
NA,TRBV6-1,TRBJ1-2,NA,TGTGCCAGCAGAAGTGGGGTTACGGGTGGCTACACCTTC,CASRSGVTGGYTF
NA,TRBV4-2,TRBJ2-6,many,TGTGCCAGCAGCCAAGAATTCCAATCTGGGGCCAACGTCCTGACTTTC,CASSQEFQSGANVLTF
TRBD1,TRBV24-1,TRBJ2-2,many,TGTGCCACCAGTGATCTCCGGGACAGGGTAAACGGGGAGCTGTTTTTT,CATSDLRDRVNGELFF
TRBD1,TRBV5-1,TRBJ2-2,NA,TGCGCCAGCAGCTTGACCGGGACAGGGGAAACTGGTGAGCTGTTTTTT,CASSLTGTGETGELFF
NA,TRBV19,TRBJ2-1,few,TGTGCCAGTAGTATCTCAGGGACTGGCTACAATGAGCAGTTCTTC,CASSISGTGYNEQFF
TRBD2,TRBV19,TRBJ2-5,NA,TGTGCCAGTAGTATAGGCGGGAGGGTCGGCGAGACCCAGTACTTC,CASSIGGRVGETQYF
NA,TRBV4-1,TRBJ2-3,many,TGCGCCAGCAGGTCTCCCGGGGGGCGCAGAACAGATACGCAGTATTTT,CASRSPGGRRTDTQYF
NA,TRBV10-3,TRBJ2-7,many,TGTGCCATCAGTGTCCGACAGTCCTACGAGCAGTACTTC,CAISVRQSYEQYF
TRBD2,TRBV7-8,TRBJ2-7,many,TGTGCCAGCAGCTTGGGGACTAGCGGGGCTAGGGCCTACGAGCAGTACTTC,CASSLGTSGARAYEQYF
NA,TRBV7-9,TRBJ2-2,many,TGTGCCAGCAGTACCGAACAGGTAGAGCTGTTTTTT,CASSTEQVELFF
TRBD2,TRBV9,TRBJ2-3,many,TGTGCCAGCAGACCTAGCGGGAGTAACACAGATACGCAGTATTTT,CASRPSGSNTDTQYF
NA,TRBV5-6,TRBJ2-1,many,TGTGCCAGCAGCCCCAGCTCCTACAATGAGCAGTTCTTC,CASSPSSYNEQFF
TRBD1,TRBV9,TRBJ1-4,many,TGTGCCAGCAGCGGACAGGGGGGTAATGAAAAACTGTTTTTT,CASSGQGGNEKLFF